Presented here are 7 T cell receptor beta chains from one specimen sequenced in a study of blood T cell repertoires in COVID-19. TCRdb's table, derived via immunoSEQ multiplex PCR, lists solely in-frame clones and lacks some. The data contain more than 150,000 clones, 70% to 85% of them singletons. Sequencing was performed on peripheral blood. These receptors were obtained from a woman of 80 years or more with acute or convalescent COVID-19.

This rearrangement joins TRBV7-2 to TRBJ2-1; TRBD1 might be the D (5 bases). V was pared by 3 bases and J by 7 bases, with 16 bases between. Looked up from germline, CDR1 is SGHTA and CDR2 is FQGNSA. This CDR3 has 15 amino acids. DNA of the CDR3: TGTGCCAGCAGCTTGGGGCCAGCCGCAGGGAATGAGCAGTTCTTC. It is translated as CASSLGPAAGNEQFF.

The gene calls are TRBV2 and TRBJ2-6; D unclear. V lost 1 base, J lost 0 bases, and 10 bases lay in between. CDR3 length: 17 residues. Germline loops: CDR1 SNHLY, CDR2 FYNNEI. The CDR3 protein is CASSEETPSSGANVLTF. The DNA of the CDR3 is TGTGCCAGCAGTGAAGAGACTCCGAGCTCTGGGGCCAACGTCCTGACTTTC.

This sequence joins TRBV30 and TRBJ2-3; the D gene is possibly TRBD2 (5 bases). This CDR3 is 12 amino acids long. CDR1 GTSNPN and CDR2 SVGIG come from the germline V gene (reference sequence). The V gene lost 3 bases and the J gene lost 4 bases, with 8 bases spanning the gap. The CDR3 DNA sequence: TGTGCCTGGAGAGGACTTGCAGATACGCAGTATTTT. It encodes CAWRGLADTQYF.

The gene calls are TRBV30 and TRBJ2-3; D unclear. V shed 4 bases and J shed 1 base, with 6 bases lying between them. This CDR3 is built from 12 residues. Germline V lookup: CDR1 GTSNPN, CDR2 SVGIG (reference sequence). CDR3 protein: CAWTRGTDTQYF. The CDR3 region has the DNA TGTGCCTGGACGCGTGGCACAGATACGCAGTATTTT.

The rearrangement uses TRBV7-2 and TRBJ1-3, with 7 bases lining up with TRBD1. After removal of 5 bases from V and 1 base from J, the junction contained 5 bases not matched to a gene. Germline V gene data show CDR1 as SGHTA and CDR2 as FQGNSA. CDR3 length equals 15 residues. The CDR3 nucleotides are TGTGCCAGCAGCCGCACAGGGGCGTCTGGAAACACCATATATTTT. It translates to CASSRTGASGNTIYF. The full variable domain, rest sourced from reference TRBV7-2 and TRBJ1-3, is GAGVSQSPSNKVTEKGKDVELRCDPISGHTALYWYRQSLGQGLEFLIYFQGNSAPDKSGLPSDRFSAERTGGSVSTLTIQRTQQEDSAVYLCASSRTGASGNTIYFGEGSWLTVV.

The V call is TRBV9, the J call TRBJ2-5, with TRBD1 identical over 7 bases. With V trimmed by 3 bases and J by 1 base, 0 bases remained unmatched. Germline V gene data show CDR1 as SGDLS and CDR2 as YYNGEE. This CDR3 is 13 amino acids long. The CDR3: CASSGQGQETQYF. The CDR3 region has the DNA TGTGCCAGCAGCGGACAGGGCCAAGAGACCCAGTACTTC.

This chain uses TRBV7-2 with TRBJ2-2; 8 bases agree with TRBD1. The CDR3 length is 16 residues. Trimming took 5 bases from V and 1 from J; bases not matched to a gene: 6. Germline values: CDR1 SGHTA, CDR2 FQGNSA. CDR3 nucleotide sequence: TGTGCCAGCAGCGCCCACAGGGGGGAGAACACCGGGGAGCTGTTTTTT. This sequence encodes CASSAHRGENTGELFF.